These T cell receptor beta chains were read from a single sample in a study of molecular identifiers for immune sequencing clone quantification. TCRdb redid the calling of the PCR reads with MiXCR, one entry per CDR3 protein. The sample lists around 25,000 distinct CDR3 sequences, approximately 17% occurring once. Sequencing was performed on naive CD8+ T cells from blood, with Jurkat cell RNA spiked in. The receptor set was obtained from a human donor in good health. Some libraries in this study had Jurkat cell RNA spiked in. The CDR3 runs from the conserved cysteine through the conserved F or W. The D gene is left open where the match is weak. Not all rows give a size; the values are once, few, many and, for expanded clones, a class.

>TRBV5-6|many|TRBJ1-1|TRBD1
CASSLGTGRYEAFF
TGTGCCAGCAGCTTAGGGACAGGCAGATATGAAGCTTTCTTT
>TRBV7-8|many|TRBJ2-7|TRBD1
CASSLGFGQGAYEQYF
TGTGCCAGCAGCTTAGGGTTCGGACAGGGGGCGTACGAGCAGTACTTC
>TRBV9|medium-sized|TRBJ2-3|TRBD1
CASSSDREGDTQYF
TGTGCCAGCAGCTCGGACAGGGAAGGGGATACGCAGTATTTT
>TRBV25-1|NA|TRBJ2-1|TRBD2
CADKAGGDYNEQFF
TGTGCCGACAAGGCGGGAGGGGATTACAATGAGCAGTTCTTC
>TRBV13|many|TRBJ1-2|NA
CASSLGLEGFQYGYTF
TGTGCCAGCAGCTTAGGCCTAGAGGGGTTTCAGTATGGCTACACCTTC
>TRBV5-6|many|TRBJ1-4|NA
CASSAGSATNEKLFF
TGTGCCAGCAGCGCCGGATCCGCAACTAATGAAAAACTGTTTTTT
>TRBV27|many|TRBJ1-5|NA
CASRVGGGNQPQHF
TGTGCCAGCAGGGTAGGGGGAGGCAATCAGCCCCAGCATTTT
>TRBV11-2|many|TRBJ2-3|NA
CASSFKLDTQYF
TGTGCCAGCAGCTTCAAGTTAGATACGCAGTATTTT
>TRBV29-1|medium-sized|TRBJ2-3|TRBD2
CSVLGLAGADTQYF
TGCAGCGTCCTGGGACTAGCGGGAGCAGATACGCAGTATTTT
>TRBV27|many|TRBJ1-5|TRBD1
CASSLTGSISQPQHF
TGTGCCAGCAGTTTGACAGGGAGTATAAGCCAGCCCCAGCATTTT
>TRBV7-9|many|TRBJ1-1|TRBD1
CASSLGRRDRRTEAFF
TGTGCCAGCAGCTTAGGCCGAAGGGACAGAAGGACTGAAGCTTTCTTT
>TRBV4-1|many|TRBJ2-5|TRBD1
CASSQVGDRGQETQYF
TGCGCCAGCAGCCAAGTGGGGGACAGGGGCCAAGAGACCCAGTACTTC
>TRBV29-1|medium-sized|TRBJ2-7|NA
CSVVWIRGYEQYF
TGCAGCGTTGTCTGGATCAGGGGCTACGAGCAGTACTTC
>TRBV6-2/TRBV6-3|many|TRBJ2-3|NA
CASSYAGGLSTDTQYF
TGTGCCAGCAGTTACGCTGGGGGGCTCTCCACAGATACGCAGTATTTT
>TRBV28|many|TRBJ2-2|TRBD1
CASSSMDRGPNTGELFF
TGTGCCAGCAGTTCCATGGACAGGGGGCCGAACACCGGGGAGCTGTTTTTT
>TRBV4-3|many|TRBJ2-5|NA
CASSQDGGRRETQYF
TGCGCCAGCAGCCAAGATGGGGGCAGGCGGGAGACCCAGTACTTC
>TRBV4-3|NA|TRBJ2-1|TRBD2
CASSLYETAGMNEQLF
TGCGCCAGCAGCCTGTATGAGACAGCGGGGATGAATGAGCAGCTCTTC
>TRBV29-1|medium-sized|TRBJ2-3|NA
CSVQGISDTQYF
TGCAGCGTTCAAGGGATATCAGATACGCAGTATTTT
>TRBV27|many|TRBJ1-2|TRBD1
CASSSVGTANYGYTF
TGTGCCAGCAGTTCCGTAGGGACAGCTAACTATGGCTACACCTTC
>TRBV4-3|many|TRBJ2-7|TRBD1
CASRGQGDEQYF
TGCGCCAGCAGAGGACAGGGCGACGAGCAGTACTTC
>TRBV4-1|NA|TRBJ2-3|TRBD2
CASSQDGGGLTDTQYF
TGCGCCAGCAGCCAAGATGGCGGGGGGCTCACAGATACGCAGTATTTT
>TRBV11-2|many|TRBJ2-3|NA
CASSFPASGVLSTDTQYF
TGTGCCAGCAGCTTTCCTGCCTCGGGAGTTTTGAGCACAGATACGCAGTATTTT
>TRBV5-6|many|TRBJ1-5|TRBD1
CASSPLKDRISNQPQHF
TGTGCCAGCAGCCCGCTGAAGGACAGGATTAGCAATCAGCCCCAGCATTTT
>TRBV11-2|many|TRBJ2-3|TRBD2
CASSPGGSGATDTQYF
TGTGCCAGCAGCCCCGGTGGTAGCGGGGCCACAGATACGCAGTATTTT
>TRBV20-1|many|TRBJ2-2|NA
CSARPGDPERGGELFF
TGCAGTGCTAGACCCGGGGACCCAGAGAGGGGCGGGGAGCTGTTTTTT
>TRBV20-1|many|TRBJ2-3|NA
CSAKPGPGTDTQYF
TGCAGTGCTAAACCGGGACCCGGCACAGATACGCAGTATTTT
>TRBV7-8|many|TRBJ2-3|TRBD1
CASSKTGGGTDTQYF
TGTGCCAGCAGCAAGACAGGGGGGGGGACAGATACGCAGTATTTT
>TRBV7-9|medium-sized|TRBJ2-3|TRBD1
CASRSTGVSTDTQYF
TGTGCCAGCAGGTCGACAGGGGTATCGACAGATACGCAGTATTTT
>TRBV11-2|few|TRBJ2-3|TRBD2
CASSIQRDGTDTQYF
TGTGCCAGCAGCATTCAGCGGGACGGCACAGATACGCAGTATTTT
>TRBV5-4|many|TRBJ2-7|NA
CASSLGTVYEQYF
TGTGCCAGCAGCTTGGGGACAGTCTACGAGCAGTACTTC
>TRBV12-3/TRBV12-4|NA|TRBJ1-4|TRBD1
CASSSDRVGRNEKLVF
TGTGCCAGCAGTTCGGACAGGGTCGGCCGAAATGAAAAACTGGTTTTT
>TRBV4-3|many|TRBJ2-3|TRBD1
CASSQDFPGQAVTDTQYF
TGCGCCAGCAGCCAAGACTTTCCGGGACAGGCGGTCACAGATACGCAGTATTTT
>TRBV7-9|NA|TRBJ2-6|NA
CASRPVGAGANVLTF
TGTGCCAGCAGGCCTGTGGGCGCGGGGGCCAACGTCCTGACTTTC
>TRBV6-1|many|TRBJ2-3|TRBD2
CASSEFTGVLAGVSDTQYF
TGTGCCAGCAGTGAATTTACAGGGGTTCTAGCGGGAGTTTCGGATACGCAGTATTTT
>TRBV28|many|TRBJ2-3|TRBD2
CASSPGTSGRAGADTQYF
TGTGCCAGCAGTCCCGGGACTAGCGGGAGGGCCGGGGCAGATACGCAGTATTTT
>TRBV7-2|NA|TRBJ2-3|NA
CASSPTPGPGTDTQYF
TGTGCTAGCAGTCCAACACCGGGTCCTGGCACAGATACGCAGTATTTT
>TRBV12-3/TRBV12-4|many|TRBJ2-3|NA
CASSFDRSRTDTQYF
TGTGCCAGCAGTTTCGACAGGAGTCGCACAGATACGCAGTATTTT
>TRBV6-2/TRBV6-3|many|TRBJ2-5|TRBD1
CASSPGRGLQETQYF
TGTGCCAGCAGCCCCGGAAGGGGGCTTCAAGAGACCCAGTACTTC
>TRBV27|many|TRBJ2-3|NA
CASSLSGTDTQYF
TGTGCCAGCAGTTTATCGGGCACAGATACGCAGTATTTT
>TRBV3-1|many|TRBJ2-4|NA
CASSQASGLGGMVDKNIQYF
TGTGCCAGCAGCCAAGCTTCAGGGCTCGGCGGGATGGTCGACAAAAACATTCAGTACTTC
>TRBV29-1|many|TRBJ2-3|NA
CSVEAPDTQYF
TGCAGCGTTGAAGCACCAGATACGCAGTATTTT
>TRBV7-2|medium-sized|TRBJ2-7|TRBD2
CASSPGLAGGYEQYF
TGTGCCAGCAGCCCCGGACTAGCGGGAGGGTACGAGCAGTACTTC
>TRBV7-9|many|TRBJ1-3|TRBD1
CASSPPGQGASGNTIYF
TGTGCCAGCAGCCCGCCGGGACAGGGGGCCTCTGGAAACACCATATATTTT
>TRBV9|many|TRBJ2-3|NA
CASSVGVGGAIDTQYF
TGTGCCAGCAGCGTAGGAGTAGGGGGGGCGATAGATACGCAGTATTTT
>TRBV10-3|few|TRBJ1-1|NA
CAISEVTASSLGDTEAFF
TGTGCCATCAGTGAGGTGACAGCATCCTCATTAGGAGACACTGAAGCTTTCTTT